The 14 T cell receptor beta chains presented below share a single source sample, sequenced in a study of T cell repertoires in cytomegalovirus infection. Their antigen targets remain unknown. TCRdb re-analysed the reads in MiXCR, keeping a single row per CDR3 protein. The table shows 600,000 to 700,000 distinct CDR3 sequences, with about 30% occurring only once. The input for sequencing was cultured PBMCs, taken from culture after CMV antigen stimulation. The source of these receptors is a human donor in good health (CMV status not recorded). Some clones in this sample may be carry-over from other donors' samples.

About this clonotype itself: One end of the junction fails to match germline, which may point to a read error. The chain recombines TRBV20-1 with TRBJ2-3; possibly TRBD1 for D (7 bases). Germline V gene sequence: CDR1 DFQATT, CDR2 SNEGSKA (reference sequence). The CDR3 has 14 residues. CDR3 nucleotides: TGCAGTGCCAGAGGAGGGGGCCCCACAGATACGCAGTATTTT. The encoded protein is CSARGGGPTDTQYF.

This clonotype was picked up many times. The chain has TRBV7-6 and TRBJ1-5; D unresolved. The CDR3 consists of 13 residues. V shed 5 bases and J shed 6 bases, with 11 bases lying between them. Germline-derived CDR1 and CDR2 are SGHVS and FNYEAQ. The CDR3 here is CASSPRATQPQHF. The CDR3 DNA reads TGTGCCAGCAGCCCCCGGGCCACTCAGCCCCAGCATTTT.

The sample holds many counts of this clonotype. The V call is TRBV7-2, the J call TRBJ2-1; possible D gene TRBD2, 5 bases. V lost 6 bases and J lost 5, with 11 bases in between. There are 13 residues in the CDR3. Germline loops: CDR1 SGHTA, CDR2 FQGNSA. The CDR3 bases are TGTGCCAGCAGTCCGTGGCGGGACAATGAGCAGTTCTTC. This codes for CASSPWRDNEQFF.

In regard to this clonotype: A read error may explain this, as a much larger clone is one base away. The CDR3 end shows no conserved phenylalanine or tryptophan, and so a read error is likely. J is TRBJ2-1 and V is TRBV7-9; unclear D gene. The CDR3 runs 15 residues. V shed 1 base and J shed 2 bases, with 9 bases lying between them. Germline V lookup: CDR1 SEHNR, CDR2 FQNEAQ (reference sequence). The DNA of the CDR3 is TGTGCCAGCAGCTTAGACCGCGGCGCCTACAATGAGCAGTTCTCC. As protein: CASSLDRGAYNEQFS.

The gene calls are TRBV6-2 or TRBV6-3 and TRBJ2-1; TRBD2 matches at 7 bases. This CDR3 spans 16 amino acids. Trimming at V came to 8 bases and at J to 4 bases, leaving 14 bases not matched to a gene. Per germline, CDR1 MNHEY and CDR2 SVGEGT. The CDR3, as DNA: TGTGCCAGCGCACCTGAGGTGGGAGGGCTTTACAATGAGCAGTTCTTC. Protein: CASAPEVGGLYNEQFF.

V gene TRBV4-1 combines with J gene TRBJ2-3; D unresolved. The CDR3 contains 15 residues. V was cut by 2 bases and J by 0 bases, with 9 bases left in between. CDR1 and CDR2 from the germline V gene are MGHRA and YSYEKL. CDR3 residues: CASSQTSFSTDTQYF. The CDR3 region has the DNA TGCGCCAGCAGCCAAACAAGCTTTAGCACAGATACGCAGTATTTT.

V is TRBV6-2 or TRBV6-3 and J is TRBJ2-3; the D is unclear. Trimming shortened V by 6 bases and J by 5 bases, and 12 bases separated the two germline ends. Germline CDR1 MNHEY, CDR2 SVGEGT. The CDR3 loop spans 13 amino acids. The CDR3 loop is CASRPTQGDTQYF. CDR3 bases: TGTGCCAGCAGACCTACCCAAGGAGATACGCAGTATTTT.

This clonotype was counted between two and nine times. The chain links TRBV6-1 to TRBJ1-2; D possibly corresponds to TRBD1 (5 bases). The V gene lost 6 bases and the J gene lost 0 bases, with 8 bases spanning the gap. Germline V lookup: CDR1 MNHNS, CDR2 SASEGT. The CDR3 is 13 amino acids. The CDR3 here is CASRGRPNYGYTF. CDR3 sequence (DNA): TGTGCCAGCAGGGGACGTCCTAACTATGGCTACACCTTC.

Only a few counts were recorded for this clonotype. CDR3 coding DNA: TGTGCCAGCAGTTACAGCAGGAGTCAGCCCCAGCATTTT. It encodes CASSYSRSQPQHF. The chain employs TRBV6-2 or TRBV6-3 and TRBJ1-5; the D is unclear. Trimming left V 2 bases short and J 6 bases short, with 8 bases between. Per germline, CDR1 MNHEY and CDR2 SVGEGT. This CDR3 region has 13 residues.

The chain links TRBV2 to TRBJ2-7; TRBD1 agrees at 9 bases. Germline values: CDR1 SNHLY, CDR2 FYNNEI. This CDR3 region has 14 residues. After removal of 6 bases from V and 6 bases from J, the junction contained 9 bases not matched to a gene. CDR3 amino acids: CASRLQGASSEQYF. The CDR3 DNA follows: TGTGCCAGCAGGTTACAGGGGGCCTCCAGCGAGCAGTACTTC.

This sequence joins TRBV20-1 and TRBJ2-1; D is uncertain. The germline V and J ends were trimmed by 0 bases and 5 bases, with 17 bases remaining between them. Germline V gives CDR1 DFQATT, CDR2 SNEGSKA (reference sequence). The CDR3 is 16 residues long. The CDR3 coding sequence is TGCAGTGCTAGAGATTCCGCGAGTGACTTTCACAATGAGCAGTTCTTC. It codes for CSARDSASDFHNEQFF.

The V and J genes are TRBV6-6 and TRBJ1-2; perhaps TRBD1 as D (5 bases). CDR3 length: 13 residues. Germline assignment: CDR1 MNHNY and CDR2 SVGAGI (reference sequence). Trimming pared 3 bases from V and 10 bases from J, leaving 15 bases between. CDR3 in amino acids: CASSYNRRGDYTF. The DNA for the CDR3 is TGTGCCAGCAGTTATAACCGACGGGGCGACTACACCTTC.

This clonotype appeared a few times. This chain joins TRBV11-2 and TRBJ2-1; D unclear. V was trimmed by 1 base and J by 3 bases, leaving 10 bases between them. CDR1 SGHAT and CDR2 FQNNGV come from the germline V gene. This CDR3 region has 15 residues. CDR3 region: CASSLGQAYYNEQFF. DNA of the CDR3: TGTGCCAGCAGCTTAGGCCAGGCCTACTACAATGAGCAGTTCTTC.

The CDR3 bases are TGTGCCATCAGACGGGCAGCGGGCAATCAGCCCCAGCATTTT. It specifies CAIRRAAGNQPQHF. This chain connects TRBV24-1 to TRBJ1-5; D unresolved. CDR3 size: 14 residues. The germline gives CDR1 KGHDR, CDR2 SFDVKD. Trimming shortened V by 11 bases and J by 2 bases, and 15 bases separated the two germline ends.